This TCR beta chain was captured in a study of blood T cell repertoires in COVID-19. Sequenced by immunoSEQ multiplex PCR; TCRdb stores in-frame clones only, minus some. The profile shows almost 400,000 clones, over 85% of them singletons. CDR1 is SEHNR and CDR2 is FQNEAQ in the germline V gene (reference sequence). Between the trimmed V and J ends, which lost 5 bases and 5 bases, there was a span of 24 bases. The CDR3 spans 17 residues. This TCR derives from a woman aged 30 to 39 who had recovered from COVID-19. V is TRBV7-9 and J is TRBJ1-2; D may be TRBD1 (6 bases). The specimen was PBMCs or T cells enriched from blood (not recorded which). CDR3 nucleotide sequence: TGTGCCAGCAGCCCCTCGGGAGGCGGGGGCGCGGAGTATGGCTACACCTTC. It yields the protein CASSPSGGGGAEYGYTF.